This TCR beta chain stems from a study of cytomegalovirus exposure and HLA in healthy donors. Whole-study findings and limits: In a later analysis, most CMV-associated TCR beta chains appeared HLA-restricted. Across donors, sequencing depth was assumed by presence/absence analyses to be roughly uniform.

Primers for the PCR totalled 60 Vbeta and 13 Jbeta. Measured with immunoSEQ multiplex PCR; TCRdb has only the in-frame clones, and not every one. This sample carries about 93,000 clones, about four fifths of them seen once, and the ten largest clones take about 7.3%. This CDR3 has 13 residues. The ends lost 6 bases at V and 13 bases at J; junction bases unmatched: 9. Per the germline V gene, CDR1 is LNHDA and CDR2 is SQIVND (reference sequence). Turning to this clone: Its antigen is still unknown.

The chain recombines TRBV19 with TRBJ2-6; TRBD1 matches 7 bases. Sequences were obtained from PBMCs. The sequence was collected from a man aged 25 to 40 in good health and CMV-seronegative. CDR3 nucleotide sequence: TGTGCCAGTAGCCCCGACAGGGTAGATGTCCTGACTTTC. Its translation is CASSPDRVDVLTF. The variable domain in full, with the rest retrieved from reference TRBV19 and TRBJ2-6, is DGGITQSPKYLFRKEGQNVTLSCEQNLNHDAMYWYRQDPGQGLRLIYYSQIVNDFQKGDIAEGYSVSREKKESFPLTVTSAQKNPTAFYLCASSPDRVDVLTFGAGSRLTVL.